Presented here are 23 T cell receptor beta chains from one specimen sequenced in a study of post-analysis software for immune sequencing data. Antigens for these TCRs are unknown. The TCR beta cDNA libraries carried unique molecular identifiers. TCRdb reanalysed the PCR reads using MiXCR and keeps one entry per CDR3 protein. The data contain around 400,000 distinct CDR3 sequences, around 33% of them singletons. Study-level findings and limits: Compared with controls, patients had more of five or six TRBV segments, including TRBV5-6, TRBV5-1 and TRBV20-1.

The specimen sequenced was blood. The source of these receptors is a girl aged 5-17 years with multiple sclerosis.

This clonotype was detected a few times. V is TRBV4-2 and J is TRBJ2-5, with 8 bases identical to TRBD1. The DNA matches TRBJ2-7 better at its end, which makes the J call doubtful. CDR1 and CDR2 from the germline V gene are LGHNA and YNFKEQ. The CDR3 runs to 14 residues. The CDR3 DNA reads TGTGCCAGCAGCCATCAAGAGACAGGGGCCGAGCAGTACTTC. Translated, it gives CASSHQETGAEQYF.

The rearrangement links TRBV10-2 to TRBJ1-2; tentatively, D is TRBD1 (5 bases). The CDR3 is made up of 16 amino acids. Germline V gene sequence: CDR1 WSHSY, CDR2 SAAADI. V dropped 5 bases and J dropped 1 base, with 17 bases sitting between them. In DNA form, the CDR3 reads TGCGCCAGCAGTCTTAATGGGGCGGCTCGTAACTATGGCTACACCTTC. Its protein product is CASSLNGAARNYGYTF.

A few counts support this clonotype. The genes are TRBV15 and TRBJ2-5, with 11 bases identical to TRBD2. CDR1 and CDR2 (germline): LNHNV, YYDKDF (reference sequence). The CDR3 is 16 amino acids. Unmatched junction bases numbered 6, after V lost 3 bases and J lost 3 bases. The CDR3 protein is CATSSDPGLAEETQYF. The CDR3 bases are TGTGCCACCAGCAGTGACCCGGGACTAGCGGAAGAGACCCAGTACTTC. The full variable domain, its missing parts supplied by reference TRBV15 and TRBJ2-5, is DAMVIQNPRYQVTQFGKPVTLSCSQTLNHNVMYWYQQKSSQAPKLLFHYYDKDFNNEADTPDNFQSRRPNTSFCFLDIRSPGLGDTAMYLCATSSDPGLAEETQYFGPGTRLLVL.

Comment on this clonotype: Germline is not matched at one junction end, which may reflect a read error. The chain links TRBV20-1 to TRBJ2-3; the match to TRBD2 covers 9 bases. Germline-derived CDR1 and CDR2 are DFQATT and SNEGSKA (reference sequence). The CDR3 runs 18 residues. CDR3 sequence: CSAGDPRQRGAYTDTQYF. In DNA form, the CDR3 reads TGCAGTGCTGGAGATCCCAGGCAGCGGGGGGCGTACACAGATACGCAGTATTTT.

This clonotype was detected a few times. The chain has TRBV7-8 and TRBJ2-4; 7 bases map to TRBD2. With the DNA end fitting TRBJ2-5 better, the J assignment may be wrong. The CDR3 consists of 16 residues. CDR1 and CDR2 (germline): SGHVS, FQNEAQ. CDR3 DNA sequence: TGTGCCAGCAGCTTCGTTGTCACTAGCGCGAGAGAGACCCAGTACTTC. It translates to CASSFVVTSARETQYF.

The chain carries TRBV28 and TRBJ2-5; possibly TRBD1 or TRBD2 for D (6 bases each). The DNA end is a closer match to TRBJ2-7, so the J assignment may be wrong. The CDR3 loop spans 15 amino acids. From germline, CDR1 is MDHEN and CDR2 SYDVKM. The CDR3 region is CASSSRGGGTYEQYF. DNA for the CDR3: TGTGCCAGCAGTTCCAGGGGAGGAGGGACCTACGAGCAGTACTTC.

This clonotype was counted only a few times. This rearrangement joins TRBV5-4 to TRBJ2-4; 8 nucleotides align to TRBD2. The CDR3 has 14 amino acids. After removal of 2 bases from V and 5 bases from J, the junction contained 3 bases not matched to a gene. Germline-derived CDR1 and CDR2 are SGHNT and YYREEE (reference sequence). CDR3 sequence reads: CASSLFGGENIQYF. The DNA for the CDR3 is TGTGCCAGCAGCTTATTCGGGGGGGAAAACATTCAGTACTTC. The variable domain in full, completed from reference TRBV5-4 and TRBJ2-4, reads ETGVTQSPTHLIKTRGQQVTLRCSSQSGHNTVSWYQQALGQGPQFIFQYYREEENGRGNFPPRFSGLQFPNYSSELNVNALELDDSALYLCASSLFGGENIQYFGAGTRLSVL.

This clonotype has just a few counts. The rearrangement joins TRBV5-1 to TRBJ2-1; TRBD2 matches 16 bases. V gave up 4 bases and J gave up 9 bases; unmatched junction bases: 7. CDR1 and CDR2 (germline): SGHRS, YFSETQ. The CDR3 spans 16 residues. CDR3 in amino acids: CASSLTGLAGGGEQFF. The CDR3 DNA reads as TGCGCCAGCAGCCTGACGGGACTAGCGGGGGGGGGTGAGCAGTTCTTC. Full variable domain (missing parts from reference TRBV5-1 and TRBJ2-1): KAGVTQTPRYLIKTRGQQVTLSCSPISGHRSVSWYQQTPGQGLQFLFEYFSETQRNKGNFPGRFSGRQFSNSRSEMNVSTLELGDSALYLCASSLTGLAGGGEQFFGPGTRLTVL.

The chain has TRBV4-3 and TRBJ2-3; possibly TRBD2 for D (5 bases). V gave up 1 base and J gave up 3 bases, with 8 bases separating them. Germline CDR1 and CDR2: LGHNA and YSLEER. The CDR3 runs 14 residues. The chain's CDR3 is CASSQGTPTDTQYF. The DNA of the CDR3 is TGCGCCAGCAGCCAAGGGACTCCTACAGATACGCAGTATTTT.

The chain uses TRBV12-3 or TRBV12-4 and TRBJ1-2; D gene unclear. CDR3 length equals 13 residues. Trimming left V 6 bases short and J 6 bases short, with 14 bases between. CDR3 DNA sequence: TGTGCCAGCAGCATCGGCATGTCCAATGGCTACACCTTC. Amino acid sequence: CASSIGMSNGYTF.

The CDR3 sequence: CSASFEIHMNTEAFF. In DNA form, the CDR3 reads TGCAGTGCTAGTTTTGAGATTCACATGAACACTGAAGCTTTCTTT. The gene calls are TRBV20-1 and TRBJ1-1; D is undetermined. The germline V gene has CDR1 DFQATT and CDR2 SNEGSKA (reference sequence). This CDR3 region has 15 residues. Trimming pared 3 bases from V and 0 bases from J, leaving 14 bases between.

This clonotype appeared once. The chain joins TRBV6-5 to TRBJ1-1; tentative D call: TRBD1 (5 bases). V lost 9 bases and J lost 0, with 11 bases in between. CDR3 length: 13 amino acids. CDR1 MNHEY and CDR2 SVGAGI come from the germline V gene. The CDR3 nucleotides read TGTGCCAGTACGGGGGACCTGAACACTGAAGCTTTCTTT. This gives the protein CASTGDLNTEAFF.

V and J are TRBV12-3 or TRBV12-4 and TRBJ2-5; 7 positions match TRBD2. The CDR3 runs 16 residues. Trimming removed 5 bases from V and 1 base from J; junction bases left unmatched: 10. The CDR3 region is CASSPRTRSAQETQYF. CDR3 in DNA: TGTGCCAGCAGTCCTCGGACTAGATCAGCCCAAGAGACCCAGTACTTC.

In regard to this clonotype: This may stem from a read error, because a much larger clone lies one nucleotide away. V and J are TRBV12-3 or TRBV12-4 and TRBJ1-5; possibly TRBD1 for D (6 bases). There are 14 residues in the CDR3. V shed 6 bases and J shed 4 bases, with 13 bases lying between them. CDR3 DNA sequence: TGTGCCAGCAGGCCCGGACAGTGGAATCAGCCCCAGCATTTT. This gives the protein CASRPGQWNQPQHF.

This sequence joins TRBV29-1 and TRBJ2-4, with D unresolved. This CDR3 spans 12 amino acids. Germline V gene sequence: CDR1 SQVTM, CDR2 ANQGSEA. Trimming removed 5 bases at V and 2 bases at J, with 7 bases between. Here the CDR3 DNA reads TGCAGCGTTAGTAGTCCCAAAAACATTCAGTACTTC. Encoded protein: CSVSSPKNIQYF.

V usage is TRBV9 and J usage is TRBJ2-4, with 14 bases identical to TRBD2. Germline CDR1 reads SGDLS; CDR2 reads YYNGEE. J gave up 6 bases and V 7 bases, and 9 bases lay outside the gene matches. The CDR3 length is 16 residues. The CDR3: CASSAGLAGGLNIQYF. CDR3 DNA sequence: TGTGCCAGCTCGGCAGGACTAGCGGGGGGCCTAAACATTCAGTACTTC.

This chain joins TRBV3-1 and TRBJ2-5; the D is unclear. Germline values: CDR1 LGHDT, CDR2 YNNKEL (reference sequence). V lost 4 bases and J 1 base, leaving 10 bases between the germline ends. This CDR3 region has 14 residues. This CDR3 is CASSLLGSQETQYF. The DNA of the CDR3 is TGTGCCAGCAGCCTCCTAGGGTCCCAAGAGACCCAGTACTTC.

The rearrangement links TRBV5-1 to TRBJ2-3; 7 nucleotides line up with TRBD1. Looked up from germline, CDR1 is SGHRS and CDR2 is YFSETQ. The CDR3 has 15 residues. V dropped 4 bases and J dropped 4; count of bases not matched to a gene: 9. CDR3 sequence (DNA): TGCGCCAGCAGCCACCGACGACAGGGCGCAGATACGCAGTATTTT. It is translated as CASSHRRQGADTQYF.

This clonotype has just one count. A much larger clone differs from this one at a single base, so this may be a read error. CDR3 residues: CSGGPTNVQFF. The CDR3 nucleotides read TGCAGCGGGGGACCGACAAATGTGCAGTTCTTC. The chain joins TRBV29-1 to TRBJ2-1; D assignment may be TRBD1 or TRBD2 (5 bases each). The CDR3 is made up of 11 amino acids. Per germline, CDR1 SQVTM and CDR2 ANQGSEA.

The rearrangement joins TRBV5-1 to TRBJ1-1; TRBD1 matches at 8 bases. Germline-derived CDR1 and CDR2 are SGHRS and YFSETQ. The CDR3 extends over 15 amino acids. Trimming removed 7 bases from V and 0 bases from J; junction bases left unmatched: 8. CDR3 protein: CASRIGDRLNTEAFF. The DNA for the CDR3 is TGCGCCAGCCGAATTGGGGACAGGCTGAACACTGAAGCTTTCTTT.

This clonotype came up a few times. The chain recombines TRBV6-1 with TRBJ2-7, with TRBD2 identical over 9 bases. Germline values: CDR1 MNHNS, CDR2 SASEGT. Trimming cost V 5 bases and J 2 bases; bases outside gene matches: 7. CDR3 length equals 15 residues. CDR3 sequence (DNA): TGTGCCAGCAGTCTGATAGCGGGGGACACCTACGAGCAGTACTTC. Its translation is CASSLIAGDTYEQYF.

This clonotype appeared a few times. The V gene is TRBV5-1, the J gene TRBJ2-1; a possible D gene is TRBD2 (7 bases). V shed 0 bases and J shed 1 base, with 11 bases lying between them. The CDR3 has 16 residues. Per the germline V gene, CDR1 is SGHRS and CDR2 is YFSETQ. DNA for the CDR3: TGCGCCAGCAGCTTGGAGGGGGGGCCGTCCTACAATGAGCAGTTCTTC. This codes for CASSLEGGPSYNEQFF.

This chain uses TRBV28 with TRBJ2-2; D perhaps matches TRBD1 (5 bases). CDR3 length: 17 amino acids. Trimming left V 7 bases short and J 1 base short, with 19 bases between. Germline values: CDR1 MDHEN, CDR2 SYDVKM. CDR3: CASTLIAPGLNTGELFF. CDR3 DNA: TGTGCCAGCACCCTAATAGCCCCAGGGCTGAACACCGGGGAGCTGTTTTTT. The complete variable domain, with remaining parts taken from reference TRBV28 and TRBJ2-2, reads DVKVTQSSRYLVKRTGEKVFLECVQDMDHENMFWYRQDPGLGLRLIYFSYDVKMKEKGDIPEGYSVSREKKERFSLILESASTNQTSMYLCASTLIAPGLNTGELFFGEGSRLTVL.